This T cell receptor (beta chain) was profiled in a study of OX40 agonist ivuxolimab in advanced cancers. Some background on the complete study: Ivuxolimab was an agonistic, fully human IgG2 monoclonal antibody directed against OX40 (CD134), a costimulatory receptor. A male proportion of roughly 80% and a mean age of roughly 55 years, ranging from 23 to 79, were recorded for the dose-escalation cohort. The monotherapy dose-escalation portion (N of about 49 patients) of the phase I ivuxolimab trial is reported in the paper. Patients were allowed to have had prior anti-PD-1, anti-PD-L1 or anti-CTLA-4 therapy, and 40% of the dose-escalation patients had previously received checkpoint inhibitors. Intravenous ivuxolimab was administered to patients every 2 weeks at six dose levels: 0.01, 0.1, 0.3, 1.5, 3 and 10 mg/kg. Of the approximately 54 patients in dose escalation, around 20 had hepatocellular carcinoma, around 15 had melanoma, 9 had renal cell carcinoma and 9 had head and neck cancer. The purpose of peripheral TCRbeta sequencing was to test whether ivuxolimab changed TCR sequence diversity and led to clonal T-cell expansion. Partial responses occurred in three dose-escalation patients, of whom one had hepatocellular carcinoma and two had cutaneous melanoma. Broader findings and caveats from the paper: On average, CD8+ T cells showed more expanded clones than CD4+ T cells after ivuxolimab. Which antigens the clonally expanded peripheral T cells were specific for was not determined. At doses of 0.1 to 3.0 mg/kg, clonal expansion of both CD4+ and CD8+ T cells in blood was seen between baseline and week 6. In partial responders in the 0.1-3.0 mg/kg groups, normalized peripheral clonal expansion was found to be among the lowest, especially among CD8+ T cells. Low levels of normalized T-cell clonal expansion were also seen in some nonresponding patients.

The trial excluded patients who had a history of autoimmune disease or who were on systemic immunosuppression. In every dose cohort, peripheral blood was drawn for TCR sequencing at baseline, cycle 4 day 1, and cycle 7 day 1. Samples were obtained from an open-label, multicenter, first-in-human phase I dose-escalation trial of ivuxolimab. Adults with locally advanced or metastatic head and neck squamous cell, hepatocellular, melanoma or renal cell carcinoma were enrolled in the trial. Before TCR sequencing, CD4+ and CD8+ T cells were separately sorted from peripheral blood. To sequence the TCRbeta CDR3 region, genomic DNA was isolated from the sorted cells. The immunoSEQ Assay was used for sequencing of TCRbeta CDR3 regions. The table comes from immuneACCESS by way of TCRdb, which keeps in-frame sequences with V and J called. Part of the clones is missing from these tables; in studies checked, under half for an unresolved V gene and the rest for unknown reasons. The sample profile shows 11,000 or so clones; roughly 77% of them were found once. Of the sample, about 14% falls within the top ten clones.

The CDR3 covers 16 residues, taking in both the cysteine and the phenylalanine. The CDR3 DNA has 48 bases and is translated from base 1. The V and J ends are trimmed by 6 bases and 5 bases, leaving 22 bases between them. Based on the germline V gene, the CDR1 and CDR2 sequences are WSHSY and SAAADI. In its sample, this clone was seen once. It has no known antigen specificity. The input lacks base qualities; no much larger clone sits a single base away. The chain links TRBV10-2 with TRBJ2-5; the best D guess is TRBD2, with 5 bases matching. This specimen consisted of CD4+ or CD8+ T cells sorted from blood, obtained in a trial of the OX40 agonist ivuxolimab. The receptor was isolated from an adult with an advanced solid tumor such as melanoma, head and neck, liver or kidney cancer. The CDR3 has the sequence CASRIAASIYGETQYF. The DNA sequence is given as TGCGCCAGCAGAATCGCGGCTAGCATTTACGGGGAGACCCAGTACTTC.